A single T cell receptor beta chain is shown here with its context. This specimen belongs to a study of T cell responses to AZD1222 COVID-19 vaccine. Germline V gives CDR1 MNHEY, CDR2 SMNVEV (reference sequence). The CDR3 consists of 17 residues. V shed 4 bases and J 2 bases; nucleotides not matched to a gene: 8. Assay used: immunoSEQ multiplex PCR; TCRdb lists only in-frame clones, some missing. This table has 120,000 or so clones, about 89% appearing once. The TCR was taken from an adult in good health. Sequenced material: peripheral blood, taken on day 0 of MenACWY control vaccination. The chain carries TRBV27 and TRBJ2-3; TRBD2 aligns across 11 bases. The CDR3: CASSSLGLAGNTDTQYF. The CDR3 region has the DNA TGTGCCAGCAGTTCCCTAGGACTAGCGGGTAACACAGATACGCAGTATTTT.